This T cell receptor (beta chain) was profiled in a study of T-cell reconstitution after alpha-beta-depleted transplantation in children. In the case of this clonotype: Its antigen remains unknown.

The TCRbeta library was prepared with unique molecular identifiers. In TCRdb, the PCR reads were re-called with MiXCR into one record per CDR3 protein. The sample has almost 250,000 distinct CDR3 sequences, 25% seen once. Study-wide results and limits: T cells produced anew were the main source of T-cell counts and diversity one year after transplant.

CDR3 length: 16 residues. The junction had 11 bases not matched to a gene; V was cut back by 3 bases and J by 7 bases. CDR1 is MDHEN and CDR2 is SYDVKM in the germline V gene. The sequencing used PBMCs, collected before TCRalphabeta/CD19-depleted stem cell transplant. The rearrangement uses TRBV28 and TRBJ1-1; 10 nucleotides agree with TRBD1. The receptor's source is a girl between 2 and 10 years old with Fanconi anemia, due to receive a stem cell transplant. The CDR3 reads CASSFRPRTGGYEAFF. CDR3 DNA sequence: TGTGCCAGCAGTTTCAGACCGAGGACAGGGGGTTATGAAGCTTTCTTT. Looking up the rest from reference TRBV28 and TRBJ1-1 gives the full variable domain: DVKVTQSSRYLVKRTGEKVFLECVQDMDHENMFWYRQDPGLGLRLIYFSYDVKMKEKGDIPEGYSVSREKKERFSLILESASTNQTSMYLCASSFRPRTGGYEAFFGQGTRLTVV.